The 28 T cell receptor beta chains reported below all come from one sample, sequenced in a study of T cell responses to AZD1222 COVID-19 vaccine. Sequencing used immunoSEQ multiplex PCR; TCRdb keeps in-frame clones, though not all of them. The table includes 110,000 or so clones, approximately 86% detected once. The specimen was peripheral blood, collected on day 0 of AZD1222 vaccination. These receptors all stem from an adult in good health.

The chain employs TRBV9 and TRBJ1-2, with TRBD1 matching 7 bases. Trimming took 4 bases from V and 5 from J; bases not matched to a gene: 11. The CDR3 is 15 residues long. Germline V gene sequence: CDR1 SGDLS, CDR2 YYNGEE. Here the CDR3 reads CASSSMPGTAYGYTF. CDR3 in DNA: TGTGCCAGCAGCTCCATGCCCGGGACAGCTTATGGCTACACCTTC.

The genes are TRBV11-3 and TRBJ2-3, with 7 bases that match TRBD1. The J segment lost 1 base and the V segment lost 4 bases, leaving 5 bases of the junction unmatched. CDR3 length equals 15 residues. Per the germline V gene, CDR1 is SGHNT and CDR2 is YENEEA. In DNA form, the CDR3 reads TGTGCCAGCAGCTCGCGACAGGGAGGCACAGATACGCAGTATTTT. This encodes CASSSRQGGTDTQYF. The full variable domain, with the rest looked up from reference TRBV11-3 and TRBJ2-3, is EAGVVQSPRYKIIEKKQPVAFWCNPISGHNTLYWYLQNLGQGPELLIRYENEEAVDDSQLPKDRFSAERLKGVDSTLKIQPAELGDSAVYLCASSSRQGGTDTQYFGPGTRLTVL.

V and J are TRBV14 and TRBJ2-7, with a weak D call TRBD2 (7 bases). The CDR3 extends over 13 amino acids. V lost 4 bases, J lost 4 bases, and 11 bases lay in between. Germline values: CDR1 SGHDN, CDR2 FVKESK. CDR3 loop: CASSRGGKYEQYF. DNA for the CDR3: TGTGCCAGCAGCCGGGGGGGCAAATACGAGCAGTACTTC. Variable domain in full (rest from reference TRBV14 and TRBJ2-7): EAGVTQFPSHSVIEKGQTVTLRCDPISGHDNLYWYRRVMGKEIKFLLHFVKESKQDESGMPNNRFLAERTGGTYSTLKVQPAELEDSGVYFCASSRGGKYEQYFGPGTRLTVT.

V is TRBV7-2 and J is TRBJ1-2; D unresolved. The CDR3 consists of 14 residues. Germline loops: CDR1 SGHTA, CDR2 FQGNSA. V was clipped by 5 bases and J by 3 bases, with 13 bases between them. CDR3 protein: CASSPPRQDYGYTF. The CDR3 DNA is TGTGCCAGCAGCCCGCCCCGACAAGACTATGGCTACACCTTC.

This chain joins TRBV6-2 or TRBV6-3 and TRBJ2-7, with D uncertain. CDR3 size: 14 residues. The V gene lost 2 bases and the J gene lost 2 bases, with 10 bases spanning the gap. Germline V gene data show CDR1 as MNHEY and CDR2 as SVGEGT. For the CDR3, the DNA is TGTGCCAGCAGTTACGCGCGCGGACCCTACGAGCAGTACTTC. Translated, it gives CASSYARGPYEQYF.

The rearrangement links TRBV9 to TRBJ2-6; D is unresolved. V was cut by 4 bases and J by 2 bases, with 4 bases left in between. CDR3 length: 13 amino acids. Per the germline V gene, CDR1 is SGDLS and CDR2 is YYNGEE. The CDR3 DNA is TGTGCCAGCAGCTCCCCTGGGGCCAACGTCCTGACTTTC. Translated: CASSSPGANVLTF.

This clone was counted once. The V gene is TRBV27, the J gene TRBJ2-7; 7 nucleotides agree with TRBD2. This CDR3 comprises 13 residues. Per germline, CDR1 MNHEY and CDR2 SMNVEV (reference sequence). Losses at the gene ends were 4 bases for V and 7 bases for J; bases not matched to a gene: 7. In DNA, the CDR3 is TGTGCCAGCAGTTGGGGACTATCAGATGAGCAGTACTTC. Translated, it gives CASSWGLSDEQYF.

The chain employs TRBV7-3 and TRBJ2-3; D remains ambiguous. V shed 4 bases and J shed 2 bases, with 7 bases lying between them. The CDR3 is 13 residues long. CDR1 and CDR2 (germline): SGHTA, FQGTGA. CDR3 protein: CASSSTATDTQYF. The CDR3 nucleotides are TGTGCCAGCAGCTCAACAGCCACAGATACGCAGTATTTT. Full variable domain (missing parts from reference TRBV7-3 and TRBJ2-3): GAGVSQTPSNKVTEKGKYVELRCDPISGHTALYWYRQSLGQGPEFLIYFQGTGAADDSGLPNDRFFAVRPEGSVSTLKIQRTERGDSAVYLCASSSTATDTQYFGPGTRLTVL.

Turning to this clone: Mismatch with germline at one junction end may stem from a read error. CDR3 region: CASCFGPGGSIDTGELFF. CDR3 DNA sequence: TGCGCCAGCTGCTTTGGCCCGGGCGGGAGTATCGACACCGGGGAGCTGTTTTTT. The V call is TRBV5-1, the J call TRBJ2-2, with 7 bases lining up with TRBD2. The CDR3 is 18 amino acids. Germline values: CDR1 SGHRS, CDR2 YFSETQ.

This chain uses TRBV4-1 with TRBJ2-6; D unresolved. The V and J ends lost 4 bases and 1 base respectively, with 8 bases between them. This CDR3 contains 15 residues. Germline CDR1 reads MGHRA; CDR2 reads YSYEKL. CDR3 amino acids: CASSLPMSGANVLTF. The CDR3, as DNA: TGCGCCAGCAGCCTCCCAATGTCTGGGGCCAACGTCCTGACTTTC.

Concerning this clone itself: Because the CDR3's place on the DNA is in doubt, the DNA is left out and the CDR3 is given as listed by TCRdb. The V gene is TRBV28, the J gene TRBJ1-4. Germline V CDR1 and CDR2: MDHEN, SYDVKM. The CDR3 region is 12 residues in length, termini included. CDR3 amino acids: CASSLEREKLFF.

This clone was recorded once. This chain joins TRBV28 and TRBJ2-5, with a possible D match to TRBD2 (6 bases). The germline gives CDR1 MDHEN, CDR2 SYDVKM. This CDR3 region has 12 residues. Trimming took 4 bases from V and 3 from J, leaving 6 bases between them. The CDR3 spells CASSWGEETQYF. The CDR3 DNA reads TGTGCCAGCAGTTGGGGGGAAGAGACCCAGTACTTC.

The chain links TRBV10-1 to TRBJ2-2; weak D call: TRBD2 (5 bases). The CDR3 totals 13 residues. V dropped 5 bases and J dropped 6 bases, with 10 bases sitting between them. Per the germline V gene, CDR1 is WNHNN and CDR2 is SYGVQD (reference sequence). In nucleotides, the CDR3 is TGCGCCAGCAGTCGACTAAATCCCGGGGAGCTGTTTTTT. Translated: CASSRLNPGELFF.

The count of this clone is one. The V and J genes are TRBV7-2 and TRBJ2-2; 14 nucleotides agree with TRBD2. The germline V gene encodes CDR1 SGHTA and CDR2 FQGNSA. The CDR3 contains 16 residues. V shed 1 base and J 8 bases; nucleotides not matched to a gene: 3. The CDR3 sequence: CASSLGGTSGRGELFF. The CDR3 region has the DNA TGTGCCAGCAGCTTAGGGGGGACTAGCGGGAGAGGGGAGCTGTTTTTT.

V and J are TRBV2 and TRBJ2-7; 11 positions match TRBD1. V gave up 4 bases and J gave up 3 bases; unmatched junction bases: 2. There are 14 residues in the CDR3. The V gene's germline CDR1 is SNHLY and CDR2 FYNNEI. The CDR3 sequence is CASSGTGGVYEQYF. CDR3 in DNA: TGTGCCAGCAGTGGGACAGGGGGCGTCTACGAGCAGTACTTC.

The chain links TRBV18 to TRBJ1-6, with 7 bases fitting TRBD1. Germline V gene lookup returns CDR1 KGHSH and CDR2 LQKENI. The V segment lost 1 base and the J segment 7 bases; nucleotides outside the gene matches: 7. This CDR3 region has 16 residues. CDR3 DNA: TGTGCCAGCTCACCACTGGGGCAACAGGGGAATTCACCCCTCCACTTT. Protein product: CASSPLGQQGNSPLHF.

The rearrangement links TRBV6-5 to TRBJ2-7; 7 bases fit TRBD2. The CDR3 sequence is 12 residues long. After removal of 11 bases from V and 3 bases from J, the junction contained 7 bases not matched to a gene. CDR1 is MNHEY, CDR2 SVGAGI, per germline. The chain's CDR3 is CAGSKRDYEQYF. The CDR3 DNA sequence: TGTGCCGGCTCCAAGCGGGACTACGAGCAGTACTTC.

The chain combines TRBV4-3 with TRBJ2-2; TRBD2 agrees at 7 bases. The CDR3 runs 20 residues. Germline CDR1 LGHNA, CDR2 YSLEER. Trimming took 3 bases from V and 0 from J; bases not matched to a gene: 16. Written as DNA, the CDR3 is TGCGCCAGCAGCCAGTCCGGGAGCGGGAAGGGGTACTCGAACACCGGGGAGCTGTTTTTT. It is translated as CASSQSGSGKGYSNTGELFF.

The genes are TRBV11-1 and TRBJ2-5; TRBD2 agrees at 12 bases. V lost 5 bases to trimming and J lost 4 bases; unmatched junction nucleotides: 5. The CDR3 extends over 15 amino acids. Looked up from germline, CDR1 is SGHAT and CDR2 is FQDESV (reference sequence). The CDR3 DNA is TGTGCCAGCAGCCCCGGACTAGCGGGGTTAGAGACCCAGTACTTC. Amino acids: CASSPGLAGLETQYF.

This clone was counted a few times. DNA for the CDR3: TGCGCCAGCAGTGAGAGGAGCACCGGGGAGCTGTTTTTT. Protein: CASSERSTGELFF. J is TRBJ2-2 and V is TRBV10-1; D uncertain. The germline V gene encodes CDR1 WNHNN and CDR2 SYGVQD (reference sequence). The V end was cut by 2 bases, the J end by 4 bases, with 5 bases between. The CDR3 consists of 13 residues.

The genes are TRBV5-4 and TRBJ2-7; D tentatively fits TRBD1 or TRBD2 (7 bases each). Trimming removed 4 bases from V and 7 bases from J, with 15 bases in between. The germline V gene encodes CDR1 SGHNT and CDR2 YYREEE (reference sequence). The CDR3 length is 13 residues. CDR3 nucleotide sequence: TGTGCCAGCAGCCTGGACAGGCGGGGGGAGCAGTACTTC. It translates to CASSLDRRGEQYF.

The chain couples TRBV5-4 to TRBJ2-3; 8 bases align to TRBD2. With V trimmed by 4 bases and J by 5 bases, 12 bases remained unmatched. CDR3 length: 16 residues. Germline V gene data show CDR1 as SGHNT and CDR2 as YYREEE (reference sequence). The CDR3 here is CASSPLGGGRLDTQYF. As DNA, the CDR3 is TGTGCCAGCAGCCCCCTGGGAGGCGGGAGGTTAGATACGCAGTATTTT.

This chain uses TRBV7-8 with TRBJ2-3, with 7 bases identical to TRBD1. The J segment lost 3 bases and the V segment lost 5 bases, leaving 8 bases of the junction unmatched. There are 15 residues in the CDR3. CDR1 SGHVS and CDR2 FQNEAQ come from the germline V gene. The CDR3 loop is CASSPPRDRTDTQYF. The DNA of the CDR3 is TGTGCCAGCAGCCCGCCCCGGGACAGAACAGATACGCAGTATTTT.

The chain employs TRBV10-3 and TRBJ2-7; 10 nucleotides line up with TRBD1. CDR3 length equals 15 residues. V trimming: 3 bases; J trimming: 3 bases; junction bases outside the gene matches: 5. Germline V lookup: CDR1 ENHRY, CDR2 SYGVKD. CDR3 in DNA: TGTGCCATCAGTGATGACGGACAGGGGGACTACGAGCAGTACTTC. This translates into CAISDDGQGDYEQYF.

The genes are TRBV5-6 and TRBJ2-7, with D maybe TRBD2 (6 bases). The CDR3 totals 14 residues. CDR1 SGHDT and CDR2 YYEEEE come from the germline V gene. V gave up 0 bases and J gave up 5 bases, with 12 bases separating them. CDR3 DNA: TGTGCCAGCAGCTTGGCAGGAGGGAGGCACGAGCAGTACTTC. It specifies CASSLAGGRHEQYF.

This rearrangement joins TRBV19 to TRBJ1-5; no definite D call. This CDR3 has 14 amino acids. V was pared by 9 bases and J by 0 bases, with 12 bases between. The germline CDR1 and CDR2 sequences are LNHDA and SQIVND (reference sequence). The chain's CDR3 is CASSPVNSNQPQHF. The CDR3 DNA is TGTGCCAGCAGCCCGGTCAATAGCAATCAGCCCCAGCATTTT.

The chain is built from TRBV19 and TRBJ1-2, with 7 bases aligning to TRBD1. The CDR3 runs to 16 residues. CDR1 and CDR2 from the germline V gene are LNHDA and SQIVND (reference sequence). The trim removed 5 bases at V and 5 bases at J, leaving 14 bases unmatched. CDR3 in DNA: TGTGCCAGTAGTCCTTATGGCGACAGGGCCTTATATGGCTACACCTTC. Translated: CASSPYGDRALYGYTF. The full variable domain, with the rest looked up from reference TRBV19 and TRBJ1-2, is DGGITQSPKYLFRKEGQNVTLSCEQNLNHDAMYWYRQDPGQGLRLIYYSQIVNDFQKGDIAEGYSVSREKKESFPLTVTSAQKNPTAFYLCASSPYGDRALYGYTFGSGTRLTVV.

V usage is TRBV14 and J usage is TRBJ2-7; D gene uncertain. CDR3 size: 13 residues. Per germline, CDR1 SGHDN and CDR2 FVKESK. V was cut by 1 base and J by 4 bases, with 8 bases left in between. The CDR3 loop reads CASSQVVGYEQYF. The CDR3 bases are TGTGCCAGCAGCCAAGTGGTGGGGTACGAGCAGTACTTC.